Listed here are 23 T cell receptor beta chains from one sample, sequenced in a study of CD8 T cells in ankylosing spondylitis. TCRdb redid the calling of the 5' RACE reads with MiXCR, one entry per CDR3 protein. The sample has about 750,000 distinct CDR3 sequences, around 17% seen once; the top ten hold about a fifth. These receptors are not linked to any known antigen. Notes on the study in general: Seemingly distinctive of ankylosing spondylitis blood was a TCR beta motif formed by eight highly homologous variants.

The specimen was blood, either unsorted or a sorted T cell fraction (not recorded which). The receptors stem from a male donor with ankylosing spondylitis.

The chain links TRBV7-8 to TRBJ2-7, with 10 bases identical to TRBD2. With 6 bases clipped from V and 5 bases from J, the junction kept 4 bases outside the gene matches. The CDR3 extends over 13 amino acids. Per the germline V gene, CDR1 is SGHVS and CDR2 is FQNEAQ. Here the CDR3 reads CASRPLAGDEQYF. The CDR3 nucleotides are TGTGCCAGCAGGCCCCTAGCGGGAGACGAGCAGTACTTC.

This rearrangement joins TRBV20-1 to TRBJ2-1; D ambiguous. V was cut by 1 base and J by 0 bases, with 13 bases left in between. Germline loops: CDR1 DFQATT, CDR2 SNEGSKA (reference sequence). The CDR3 runs to 16 residues. CDR3 coding DNA: TGCAGTGCTAGAGCATGGGGTCCGAGCTCCTACAATGAGCAGTTCTTC. This gives the protein CSARAWGPSSYNEQFF.

The chain uses TRBV5-1 and TRBJ2-7, with TRBD2 as a possible D gene (5 bases). Trimming cost V 1 base and J 4 bases, with 12 bases left between them. Germline V gives CDR1 SGHRS, CDR2 YFSETQ. The CDR3 contains 14 residues. In DNA, the CDR3 is TGCGCCAGCAGCTTGACGGCGGGCCCTTACGAGCAGTACTTC. Translated, it gives CASSLTAGPYEQYF.

There are a few counts of this clonotype. The CDR3 DNA reads TGTGCCAGTCTTCAGGGAGTCAATCAGCCCCAGCATTTT. The encoded protein is CASLQGVNQPQHF. V and J are TRBV28 and TRBJ1-5; weak D call: TRBD1 (5 bases). V was clipped by 9 bases and J by 3 bases, with 12 bases between them. Germline V gene data show CDR1 as MDHEN and CDR2 as SYDVKM. This CDR3 has 13 residues.

This clonotype appeared many times. CDR3 residues: CASSRTGTNTEAFF. As DNA, the CDR3 is TGTGCCAGCAGTCGAACAGGGACGAACACTGAAGCTTTCTTT. This rearrangement joins TRBV6-1 to TRBJ1-1; a possible D gene is TRBD1 (6 bases). The germline V and J ends were trimmed by 5 bases and 1 base, with 11 bases remaining between them. The germline V gene encodes CDR1 MNHNS and CDR2 SASEGT. This CDR3 comprises 14 residues.

The J gene is TRBJ2-1, the V gene TRBV20-1; TRBD2 aligns across 9 bases. V was pared by 3 bases and J by 8 bases, with 11 bases of the junction left unmatched. Per germline, CDR1 DFQATT and CDR2 SNEGSKA (reference sequence). The CDR3 has 15 amino acids. CDR3 DNA sequence: TGCAGTGCTAGGGGGGCTAGCGGGAAATTCTATGAGCAGTTCTTC. It is translated as CSARGASGKFYEQFF.

The sample holds a few counts of this clonotype. V usage is TRBV6-1 and J usage is TRBJ1-2; the D is unclear. Germline lookup yields CDR1 MNHNS and CDR2 SASEGT. V lost 5 bases, J lost 6 bases, and 22 bases lay in between. The CDR3 is made up of 16 amino acids. DNA of the CDR3: TGTGCCAGCAGTCAGACCCGTGACAAAACAATGGATGGCTACACCTTC. As protein: CASSQTRDKTMDGYTF.

This rearrangement joins TRBV6-2 or TRBV6-3 to TRBJ2-1; TRBD2 aligns across 7 bases. The germline V gene encodes CDR1 MNHEY and CDR2 SVGEGT. The ends lost 2 bases at V and 5 bases at J; junction bases unmatched: 6. The CDR3 sequence is 15 residues long. CDR3: CASSYPASGNNEQFF. In DNA form, the CDR3 reads TGTGCCAGCAGTTACCCGGCTAGCGGAAACAATGAGCAGTTCTTC.

This clonotype was recorded a few times. The chain couples TRBV20-1 to TRBJ2-7; D is possibly TRBD2 (5 bases). Trimming pared 1 base from V and 1 base from J, leaving 8 bases between. Looked up from germline, CDR1 is DFQATT and CDR2 is SNEGSKA (reference sequence). The CDR3 length is 13 residues. Here the CDR3 reads CSARGSGSYEQYF. CDR3 sequence (DNA): TGCAGTGCTAGAGGCAGCGGTTCCTACGAGCAGTACTTC.

V is TRBV10-3 and J is TRBJ2-3, with D unresolved. Between the trimmed V and J ends, which lost 4 bases and 2 bases, there was a span of 22 bases. CDR3 length equals 18 residues. The germline gives CDR1 ENHRY, CDR2 SYGVKD. The CDR3 is CAISGIPMGSLTTDTQYF. For the CDR3, the DNA is TGTGCCATCAGTGGTATCCCGATGGGCAGCTTGACCACAGATACGCAGTATTTT.

Concerning this clonotype: At one boundary the junction diverges from the germline segment, which might be a read error. This sequence joins TRBV19 and TRBJ1-2; 8 nucleotides align to TRBD1. CDR1 is LNHDA, CDR2 SQIVND, per germline (reference sequence). The CDR3 covers 16 residues. The CDR3 nucleotides are TGTGCCAGTAGTGTAGACTCCGGGACAGGCTGGTATGGCTACACCTTC. This sequence encodes CASSVDSGTGWYGYTF.

The table lists this clonotype with a few counts. The chain joins TRBV29-1 to TRBJ2-7; D remains ambiguous. CDR1 and CDR2 (germline): SQVTM, ANQGSEA. V was pared by 6 bases and J by 1 base, with 13 bases between. This CDR3 contains 13 residues. DNA for the CDR3: TGCAGCGTCCAGCCGTGGGCATCCTACGAGCAGTACTTC. Its translation: CSVQPWASYEQYF.

This chain connects TRBV7-8 to TRBJ1-5, with D perhaps matching TRBD1 (5 bases). V dropped 0 bases and J dropped 7 bases, with 16 bases sitting between them. Germline loops: CDR1 SGHVS, CDR2 FQNEAQ. This CDR3 contains 16 residues. CDR3 nucleotides: TGTGCCAGCAGCTTAGCGTTTCGGGGGAAGGAACAGCCCCAGCATTTT. Translated: CASSLAFRGKEQPQHF. Together with reference TRBV7-8 and TRBJ1-5, the CDR3 gives the full variable domain: GAGVSQSPRYKVAKRGQDVALRCDPISGHVSLFWYQQALGQGPEFLTYFQNEAQLDKSGLPSDRFFAERPEGSVSTLKIQRTQQEDSAVYLCASSLAFRGKEQPQHFGDGTRLSIL.

The chain links TRBV7-9 to TRBJ2-7; no reliable D call. This CDR3 has 15 residues. V lost 1 base, J lost 3 bases, and 13 bases lay in between. Germline CDR1 SEHNR, CDR2 FQNEAQ (reference sequence). CDR3 amino acids: CASSLVDTVHYEQYF. CDR3 sequence (DNA): TGTGCCAGCAGCTTAGTGGATACGGTTCACTACGAGCAGTACTTC.

This chain connects TRBV20-1 to TRBJ2-2; the match to TRBD1 covers 7 bases. Germline CDR1 is DFQATT and CDR2 is SNEGSKA (reference sequence). The length of the CDR3 is 12 residues. V was clipped by 4 bases and J by 5 bases; unmatched bases: 1. The CDR3 region has the DNA TGCAGTGCTATGACAGGGACCGGGGAGCTGTTTTTT. Its translation is CSAMTGTGELFF.

This clonotype appeared once. The chain recombines TRBV11-1 with TRBJ2-4; 8 nucleotides match TRBD1. V dropped 5 bases and J dropped 3; count of bases not matched to a gene: 15. Per the germline V gene, CDR1 is SGHAT and CDR2 is FQDESV (reference sequence). This CDR3 has 18 amino acids. The CDR3 reads CASSRQTGAATSKNIQYF. CDR3 nucleotides: TGTGCCAGCAGCCGTCAGACAGGGGCCGCAACCAGCAAAAACATTCAGTACTTC.

J is TRBJ2-7 and V is TRBV11-2; D might be TRBD1 or TRBD2, each matching 5 bases. The CDR3 consists of 16 residues. Germline V gives CDR1 SGHAT, CDR2 FQNNGV. V was trimmed by 5 bases and J by 3 bases, leaving 20 bases between them. CDR3 DNA: TGTGCCAGCAGCCCGCGAGGGGCAGGGCTAAACTACGAGCAGTACTTC. The encoded protein is CASSPRGAGLNYEQYF.

The CDR3 protein is CASRIGWAPGTEAFF. The CDR3 DNA sequence: TGCGCCAGCCGGATAGGGTGGGCTCCGGGCACTGAAGCTTTCTTT. This rearrangement joins TRBV5-1 to TRBJ1-1; D not certain. The V gene's germline CDR1 is SGHRS and CDR2 YFSETQ. This CDR3 has 15 amino acids. Deletions cut 7 bases from V and 4 bases from J, with 20 bases between.

This clonotype was seen at least ten times. The chain carries TRBV4-3 and TRBJ2-7, with 9 bases identical to TRBD2. Per germline, CDR1 LGHNA and CDR2 YSLEER. This CDR3 is built from 19 residues. After removal of 1 base from V and 3 bases from J, the junction contained 16 bases not matched to a gene. CDR3: CASSQVIIRESAGGYEQYF. CDR3 bases: TGCGCCAGCAGCCAAGTGATTATAAGGGAGTCAGCGGGGGGCTACGAGCAGTACTTC.

The J gene is TRBJ2-3, the V gene TRBV29-1; 10 bases are shared with TRBD2. This CDR3 region has 14 residues. J lost 3 bases, V lost 6 bases, and 6 bases had no gene match. Per the germline V gene, CDR1 is SQVTM and CDR2 is ANQGSEA. The CDR3 DNA is TGCAGCGTAAAAGCGGGAGGGGGAACAGATACGCAGTATTTT. Its translation is CSVKAGGGTDTQYF.

This sequence joins TRBV11-2 and TRBJ2-2; no clear D. CDR1 SGHAT and CDR2 FQNNGV come from the germline V gene. Trimming removed 1 base at V and 5 bases at J, with 11 bases between. The CDR3 is made up of 15 amino acids. The CDR3 coding sequence is TGTGCCAGCAGCTTAGGGTGGCGTGGGACCGGGGAGCTGTTTTTT. Protein: CASSLGWRGTGELFF.

The gene calls are TRBV5-1 and TRBJ2-2, with D uncertain. Germline V gene data show CDR1 as SGHRS and CDR2 as YFSETQ. Trimming left V 0 bases short and J 0 bases short, with 9 bases between. The length of the CDR3 is 16 residues. CDR3 coding DNA: TGCGCCAGCAGCTTGGGGCCAGCTGCGAACACCGGGGAGCTGTTTTTT. This sequence encodes CASSLGPAANTGELFF.

The chain joins TRBV7-3 to TRBJ1-1, with D maybe TRBD1 (6 bases). The length of the CDR3 is 17 residues. The germline V gene has CDR1 SGHTA and CDR2 FQGTGA. V was clipped by 1 base and J by 0 bases, with 15 bases between them. DNA of the CDR3: TGTGCCAGCAGCTTAATGGGGGGCGGGGAACTGAACACTGAAGCTTTCTTT. It encodes CASSLMGGGELNTEAFF.